The text below deals with one T cell receptor beta chain. Its antigen remains unidentified. This sample was taken from a study of T cell responses to AZD1222 COVID-19 vaccine. The wider study: The study pooled second doses at about 4 or about 12 weeks.

V lost 3 bases, J lost 0 bases, and 8 bases lay in between. This CDR3 contains 14 residues. Looked up from germline, CDR1 is SGHAT and CDR2 is FQNNGV. General study points: CD4 TCRs covered the whole spike, strongest at regions 160-218 and 743-854.

Clones were read by immunoSEQ multiplex PCR, and TCRdb kept only the in-frame ones, dropping some. The sample shows 100,000 to 150,000 clones, 90% of them seen only once. The sequences come from peripheral blood, collected on day 0 of AZD1222 vaccination. This TCR derives from an adult in good health. The V gene is TRBV11-2, the J gene TRBJ1-1, with D unresolved. This CDR3 is CASSFEQLNTEAFF. The DNA for the CDR3 is TGTGCCAGCAGCTTTGAACAGTTGAACACTGAAGCTTTCTTT.